These 10 T cell receptor beta chains were sequenced from one sample in a study of T cells after yellow fever vaccination. From the 5' RACE reads, TCRdb called clonotypes with MiXCR, one entry per CDR3 protein. The sample consists of about 300,000 distinct CDR3 sequences, approximately 10% of them appearing once. The starting material was CD4+ T cells sorted from PBMCs, obtained 5 days after the yellow fever booster vaccination. Source of these receptors: a man aged 18 to 30 who received the YFV17D yellow fever vaccine.

The sample holds many counts of this clonotype. V usage is TRBV5-6 and J usage is TRBJ1-5; TRBD1 might be the D (5 bases). Between the trimmed V and J ends, which lost 3 bases and 11 bases, there was a span of 15 bases. This CDR3 has 13 residues. Germline V gene lookup returns CDR1 SGHDT and CDR2 YYEEEE. This CDR3 is CASSSGLLGAQHF. In DNA, the CDR3 is TGTGCCAGCAGCTCGGGTCTTTTAGGGGCCCAGCATTTT.

This rearrangement joins TRBV28 to TRBJ1-1; 10 nucleotides align to TRBD1. Trimming cost V 3 bases and J 4 bases; bases outside gene matches: 2. The CDR3 consists of 14 residues. CDR1 is MDHEN, CDR2 SYDVKM, per germline. The CDR3 region is CASSLGQGSTEAFF. In DNA form, the CDR3 reads TGTGCCAGCAGTTTGGGACAGGGGAGCACTGAAGCTTTCTTT.

This clonotype was observed a handful of times. This chain joins TRBV11-2 and TRBJ1-1, with a weak D call TRBD1 (5 bases). Germline CDR1 reads SGHAT; CDR2 reads FQNNGV. Trimming stripped 3 bases from V and 0 bases from J, with 17 bases between. The CDR3 covers 17 residues. This chain's CDR3 is CASSFVTAGTVNTEAFF. In nucleotides, the CDR3 is TGTGCCAGCAGCTTTGTGACAGCCGGGACGGTGAACACTGAAGCTTTCTTT.

This clonotype came up a few times. The V gene is TRBV4-3, the J gene TRBJ1-3; D is unresolved. This CDR3 contains 16 residues. The germline V gene encodes CDR1 LGHNA and CDR2 YSLEER. V lost 0 bases and J lost 4, with 13 bases in between. The chain's CDR3 is CASSQDRSGIGNTIYF. In DNA form, the CDR3 reads TGCGCCAGCAGCCAAGATAGGTCGGGGATAGGAAACACCATATATTTT.

This clonotype has only a few counts. The rearrangement uses TRBV5-4 and TRBJ2-7; 8 bases line up with TRBD1. Unmatched junction bases numbered 3, after V lost 2 bases and J lost 5 bases. Germline CDR1 SGHNT, CDR2 YYREEE (reference sequence). The CDR3 is 13 amino acids. The CDR3 DNA follows: TGTGCCAGCAGCTTACAGGGGGGCCACGAGCAGTACTTC. Protein product: CASSLQGGHEQYF. The full variable domain, completed using reference TRBV5-4 and TRBJ2-7, is ETGVTQSPTHLIKTRGQQVTLRCSSQSGHNTVSWYQQALGQGPQFIFQYYREEENGRGNFPPRFSGLQFPNYSSELNVNALELDDSALYLCASSLQGGHEQYFGPGTRLTVT.

The rearrangement joins TRBV4-1 to TRBJ2-3, with D possibly being TRBD1 (5 bases). CDR1 is MGHRA and CDR2 is YSYEKL in the germline V gene. Between the trimmed V and J ends, which lost 3 bases and 0 bases, there was a span of 13 bases. The CDR3 consists of 16 residues. The CDR3: CASSQQTGASTDTQYF. The DNA of the CDR3 is TGCGCCAGCAGCCAGCAAACAGGTGCTAGCACAGATACGCAGTATTTT.

This clonotype was seen many times. This chain joins TRBV4-3 and TRBJ2-3; the D gene is possibly TRBD2 (5 bases). With 4 bases removed from V and 6 bases from J, the gap between germline ends came to 17 bases. There are 15 residues in the CDR3. Germline CDR1 LGHNA, CDR2 YSLEER. The CDR3 sequence is CASSPRTEPGDTQYF. CDR3 DNA sequence: TGCGCCAGCAGCCCTCGGACTGAACCGGGTGATACGCAGTATTTT.

This chain connects TRBV7-2 to TRBJ2-2; 8 nucleotides align to TRBD2. The trim removed 3 bases at V and 3 bases at J, leaving 3 bases unmatched. Germline V gene lookup returns CDR1 SGHTA and CDR2 FQGNSA. This CDR3 has 15 amino acids. The chain's CDR3 is CASSFSGGHTGELFF. The CDR3 coding sequence is TGTGCCAGCAGCTTTTCGGGGGGGCACACCGGGGAGCTGTTTTTT.

The genes are TRBV20-1 and TRBJ1-2; 8 nucleotides align to TRBD1. Germline trimming cut 3 bases from V and 4 bases from J; bases unmatched to any gene: 10. The germline V gene encodes CDR1 DFQATT and CDR2 SNEGSKA (reference sequence). The CDR3 spans 15 residues. CDR3 residues: CSASIRGQEVYGYTF. For the CDR3, the DNA is TGCAGTGCTAGTATTAGGGGACAGGAAGTCTATGGCTACACCTTC.

This clonotype was observed a few times. V usage is TRBV20-1 and J usage is TRBJ2-5, with D maybe TRBD1 (6 bases). Per germline, CDR1 DFQATT and CDR2 SNEGSKA (reference sequence). The CDR3 runs to 13 residues. The CDR3 DNA follows: TGCAGGGCCCAGGGGAATAGGCAAGAGACCCAGTACTTC. It encodes CRAQGNRQETQYF.